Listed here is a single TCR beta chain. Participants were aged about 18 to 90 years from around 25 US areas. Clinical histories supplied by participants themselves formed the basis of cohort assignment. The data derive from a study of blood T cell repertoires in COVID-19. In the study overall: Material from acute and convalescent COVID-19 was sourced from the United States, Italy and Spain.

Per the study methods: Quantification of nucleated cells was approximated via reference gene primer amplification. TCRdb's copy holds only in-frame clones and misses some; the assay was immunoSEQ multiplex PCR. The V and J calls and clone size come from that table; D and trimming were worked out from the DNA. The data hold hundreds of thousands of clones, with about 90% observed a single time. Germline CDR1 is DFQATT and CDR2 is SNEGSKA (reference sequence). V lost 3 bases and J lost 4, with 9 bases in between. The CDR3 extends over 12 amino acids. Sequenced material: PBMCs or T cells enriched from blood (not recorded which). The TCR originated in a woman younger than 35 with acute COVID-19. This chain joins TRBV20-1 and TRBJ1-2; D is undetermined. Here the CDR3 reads CSASQEGYGYTF. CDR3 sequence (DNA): TGCAGTGCTAGTCAGGAAGGCTATGGCTACACCTTC.